The 10 T cell receptor beta chains below all came from one sample that was sequenced in a study of T cell responses to AZD1222 COVID-19 vaccine (dated by TCRdb to the early 2020s). The sample's time point label, decoded: baseline before first vaccination. Receptors were amplified or captured by the immunoSEQ multiplex PCR assay. Here the immuneACCESS table is served through TCRdb, limited to in-frame sequences with V and J called. Missing clones are a known gap in these copies; in checked studies unresolved V genes cover under half, and the rest lacks a known reason. This sample lists about 150,000 clones; approximately 94% were detected once. The top ten clonotypes cover 1.3% of the sample. The material sequenced was peripheral blood, taken on day 0 of AZD1222 vaccination. The receptors stem from an adult in good health.

This clone came up a few times. The chain carries TRBV3-1 (or the pseudogene TRBV3-2) and TRBJ1-5; TRBD1 might be the D (6 bases). The length of the CDR3 is 14 residues. CDR1 and CDR2 (germline): LGHDT, YNNKEL (reference sequence). Trimming left V 5 bases short and J 4 bases short, with 12 bases between. The CDR3 DNA is TGTGCCAGCAGCGCACGGACAGTTAATCAGCCCCAGCATTTT. Translated, it gives CASSARTVNQPQHF.

This chain joins TRBV15 and TRBJ2-1, with 8 bases lining up with TRBD1. Germline CDR1 is LNHNV and CDR2 is YYDKDF (reference sequence). The CDR3 spans 18 residues. Losses at the gene ends were 1 base for V and 1 base for J; bases not matched to a gene: 9. The chain's CDR3 is CATSRAGGQVKSYNEQFF. The CDR3 nucleotides are TGTGCCACCAGCAGAGCCGGGGGACAGGTTAAGTCCTACAATGAGCAGTTCTTC.

The chain employs TRBV27 and TRBJ2-5; 8 bases match TRBD2. CDR1 MNHEY and CDR2 SMNVEV come from the germline V gene (reference sequence). The CDR3 runs to 17 residues. V lost 7 bases and J lost 4; bases outside the gene matches: 17. The CDR3 loop is CASKGLSGSVSIETQYF. The CDR3 nucleotides are TGTGCCAGCAAGGGATTGAGCGGGAGCGTGTCAATAGAGACCCAGTACTTC.

J is TRBJ2-5 and V is TRBV9, with D uncertain. Germline CDR1 is SGDLS and CDR2 is YYNGEE. V lost 0 bases and J lost 1, with 7 bases in between. The CDR3 length is 14 residues. CDR3 sequence reads: CASSVGHSQETQYF. As DNA, the CDR3 is TGTGCCAGCAGCGTAGGACACTCCCAAGAGACCCAGTACTTC.

This clone was counted once. The chain employs TRBV2 and TRBJ1-4; weak D call: TRBD1 (5 bases). Trimming stripped 6 bases from V and 16 bases from J, with 18 bases between. Germline V gives CDR1 SNHLY, CDR2 FYNNEI. The CDR3 sequence is 12 residues long. This chain's CDR3 is CASRADQGATFF. As DNA, the CDR3 is TGTGCCAGCAGAGCAGATCAGGGAGCGACGTTTTTT. Complete variable domain (other parts from reference TRBV2 and TRBJ1-4): EPEVTQTPSHQVTQMGQEVILRCVPISNHLYFYWYRQILGQKVEFLVSFYNNEISEKSEIFDDQFSVERPDGSNFTLKIRSTKLEDSAMYFCASRADQGATFFGSGTQLSVL.

The table lists this clone with many counts. The V gene is TRBV6-4, the J gene TRBJ2-2; D is unclear. The CDR3 covers 13 residues. Germline-derived CDR1 and CDR2 are MRHNA and SNTAGT. V lost 10 bases to trimming and J lost 5 bases, with 14 bases between them. CDR3 sequence (DNA): TGTGCCACCATGAAGGGCGAGACCGGGGAGCTGTTTTTT. Amino acids: CATMKGETGELFF.

With respect to this clone: This specimen includes other DNA sequences encoding the same CDR3. The J gene is TRBJ1-3, the V gene TRBV3-1 (or the pseudogene TRBV3-2); D unclear. Germline CDR1 LGHDT, CDR2 YNNKEL (reference sequence). The V end lost 1 base, the J end lost 4 bases, and 5 bases lay between the germline ends. The CDR3 totals 13 residues. CDR3 DNA sequence: TGTGCCAGCAGCCAAGTTGCCGGAAACACCATATATTTT. It translates to CASSQVAGNTIYF.

This clone showed up just once. The CDR3 sequence is CASSDHDYSTDTQYF. CDR3 coding DNA: TGCGCCAGCAGTGACCACGACTACAGCACAGATACGCAGTATTTT. The chain has TRBV10-1 and TRBJ2-3, with D tentatively TRBD2 (5 bases). CDR3 length equals 15 residues. Germline values: CDR1 WNHNN, CDR2 SYGVQD (reference sequence). The V and J ends lost 3 bases and 0 bases respectively, with 10 bases between them.

The rearrangement links TRBV4-1 to TRBJ2-1; 9 bases fit TRBD2. Looked up from germline, CDR1 is MGHRA and CDR2 is YSYEKL. The ends lost 0 bases at V and 7 bases at J; junction bases unmatched: 7. The CDR3 length is 16 residues. The DNA for the CDR3 is TGCGCCAGCAGCCAAGAGCAAGCGGGGGGCCAAAATGAGCAGTTCTTC. It encodes CASSQEQAGGQNEQFF.

The chain carries TRBV5-1 and TRBJ2-7; D not resolved. The CDR3 is 13 residues long. Per germline, CDR1 SGHRS and CDR2 YFSETQ. The V end was cut by 0 bases, the J end by 3 bases, with 7 bases between. CDR3 region: CASSLGSGYEQYV. The CDR3, as DNA: TGCGCCAGCAGCTTGGGGTCAGGCTACGAGCAGTACGTC.